The entry that follows covers one T cell receptor (beta chain) sequence. Its antigen is currently not known. No qualities accompany the bases; no much larger clone lies one base away. A history of other malignancies or of prior chemotherapy or radiotherapy was absent in all patients, and node-negative disease was shown on CT and PET/CT in all patients. At each of two time points, six milliliters of peripheral venous blood were collected into EDTA tubes. Ficoll-Paque Plus density-gradient centrifugation was used to isolate PBMCs. Right after collection, samples were placed at -80 degrees C and kept there until analysis. Two rounds of multiplex PCR were used to amplify the TCR beta CDR3 region from genomic DNA. In the first round of PCR, primers specific to each TRBV and TRBJ gene were used, and the primer sequences are filed in Chinese patent CN105087789A. Universal primers were used in the second round of PCR. The Roche High Pure PCR Template Preparation Kit was used to extract genomic DNA from the frozen PBMCs. Libraries were sequenced paired-end with 151 bp reads on an Illumina HiSeq 3000. Regarding the original processing steps: CutAdapt was used to discard raw reads that did not contain the multiplex PCR primer sequences. PEAR was used to merge high-quality paired reads into contigs. MiXCR assigned TRB V, D and J gene segments to each contig by aligning to reference sequences. To remove sequencing errors, CDR3 sequences were clustered according to base quality and sequence similarity. Shannon entropy, normalized by the natural log of the productive TCR sequence number, served as the measure of diversity. Clonality was defined as one minus Shannon entropy divided by the natural log of the number of unique clonotypes. Progression-free survival cut-offs for repertoire metrics were chosen using the Youden index of ROC curves, with analyses run in R 3.5.3. The public sequencing data were trimmed at Q25 with fastp and processed into clonotypes with MiXCR by TCRdb, which kept only in-frame beta chains. When rows share a CDR3 protein, they turn into one entry using the most common DNA and genes. The authors' filters were not applied to this entry. For this sample the table gives some 8,500 distinct CDR3 sequences, of which less than 70% were detected only once. The ten most abundant clones make up around 18% of the sample.

Measured from the cysteine to the phenylalanine, the CDR3 is 16 residues long. Only the CDR3 portion is preserved as DNA: 48 bases, with reading frame beginning at the first base. Taken from the germline V gene, the CDR1 and CDR2 loops are KGHSH and LQKENI. The junction shows trimming of 2 bases on V and 0 bases on J, plus 10 bases between the germline ends. This entry belongs to a study of prognosis after radiotherapy for stage I lung cancer listed by TCRdb under 2021. For the study in its entirety: Roughly 20 stage I NSCLC patients were enrolled in Nanjing, China, between early 2018 and January 2019. Every patient was regarded as medically inoperable, because of comorbidities in 11 to 13 cases and refusal of surgery in 6 or 7 cases. The cohort was made up of about a dozen men and about 6 women, with a median age of around 78 years and an age range of 53 to 84 years. The study included 13 to 15 patients with newly diagnosed primary stage I lung tumors and 4 to 6 with oligometastatic NSCLC after surgical resection of the primary tumor. About 20% of the 19 patients developed distant metastases after SBRT, at a median of roughly 7 months; the other 15 showed no significant progression. The study took one blood sample before SBRT and one after SBRT from each of 19 patients and sequenced all 40 or so samples. Peripheral blood TCR beta repertoires were profiled in stage I NSCLC patients before and after stereotactic body radiotherapy, and the repertoires were related to distant failure. In every patient, SBRT was given without any concurrent therapy. About a dozen patients had adenocarcinoma and more than five had squamous cell carcinoma as the tumor histology. Using image-guided IMRT or VMAT, SBRT was delivered in 3 to 5 fractions at a biologically effective dose of at least 100 Gy.

The investigation overall reported the following: Tumor specificity of expanded TCR clones was not determined. No adjustment for multiple comparisons was applied to any of the reported P values. TRBV and TRBJ usage frequencies reportedly differed by metastasis status, in two V genes at baseline and in under 10 V and two J genes after SBRT. Unique TCR clone counts fell after SBRT (median around 11,000 before versus several thousand after; Wilcoxon paired P=0.011). Post-SBRT Shannon entropy and its change from baseline were lower in patients who developed distant metastases; baseline Shannon entropy was not associated with metastases. Limitations of the study included a small cohort and short follow-up, and the study findings need independent validation.

The chain is assembled from TRBV18 and TRBJ1-4, with TRBD1 tentatively as D gene (5 bases match). This sequence originates from a donor over 45 with non-small cell lung cancer. The sample here was PBMCs, taken before or after stereotactic body radiation therapy (not recorded which). The CDR3 amino acid sequence is: CASSPSRAATNEKLFF. The DNA sequence is TGTGCCAGCTCACCAAGCAGGGCCGCAACTAATGAAAAACTGTTTTTT.